The 6 T cell receptor beta chains below come from one sample, sequenced in a study of blood T cell repertoires in COVID-19. The method was immunoSEQ multiplex PCR; TCRdb's version includes in-frame clones alone and lacks a portion of them. The sample has under 200,000 clones; under 90% are singletons. Sequencing used peripheral blood. These TCRs come from a man aged 25-45 years with active or convalescent COVID-19.

The chain joins TRBV3-1 (or the pseudogene TRBV3-2) to TRBJ1-4, with TRBD1 matching 7 bases. Germline V CDR1 and CDR2: LGHDT, YNNKEL (reference sequence). V lost 0 bases and J lost 12; bases outside the gene matches: 4. This CDR3 region has 13 residues. CDR3 bases: TGTGCCAGCAGCCAAGAGAACAGGGGTCAACTGTTTTTT. This sequence encodes CASSQENRGQLFF.

This clone was seen a handful of times. The rearrangement links TRBV19 to TRBJ1-3; weak D call: TRBD1 (6 bases). There are 13 residues in the CDR3. V dropped 8 bases and J dropped 1 base, with 9 bases sitting between them. Germline CDR1 is LNHDA and CDR2 is SQIVND (reference sequence). CDR3 residues: CASADSSGNTIYF. CDR3 DNA sequence: TGTGCCAGTGCGGACAGTTCTGGAAACACCATATATTTT. Drawing the rest from reference TRBV19 and TRBJ1-3, the complete variable domain is DGGITQSPKYLFRKEGQNVTLSCEQNLNHDAMYWYRQDPGQGLRLIYYSQIVNDFQKGDIAEGYSVSREKKESFPLTVTSAQKNPTAFYLCASADSSGNTIYFGEGSWLTVV.

The chain combines TRBV27 with TRBJ2-1; D not certain. The CDR3 covers 17 residues. Trimming took off 5 bases at V and 5 bases at J, with 22 bases between the two ends. CDR1 and CDR2 (germline): MNHEY, SMNVEV (reference sequence). CDR3 DNA sequence: TGTGCCAGCAGTCCTTTCAGCGCGCAGCCCCCCGACAATGAGCAGTTCTTC. It is translated as CASSPFSAQPPDNEQFF.

The chain recombines TRBV7-9 with TRBJ1-6; D is possibly TRBD1 (5 bases). The germline V gene encodes CDR1 SEHNR and CDR2 FQNEAQ (reference sequence). V was shortened by 5 bases and J by 10 bases, with 12 bases between the two germline ends. This CDR3 spans 13 amino acids. This CDR3 reads CASSPPEGSPLHF. CDR3 bases: TGTGCCAGCAGCCCCCCGGAGGGGTCACCCCTCCACTTT.

This chain joins TRBV5-1 and TRBJ1-2, with D unresolved. The V end lost 4 bases, the J end lost 7 bases, and 11 bases lay between the germline ends. The CDR3 totals 12 residues. Germline V gives CDR1 SGHRS, CDR2 YFSETQ. The CDR3 loop is CASSIGESGYTF. The CDR3, as DNA: TGCGCCAGCAGCATTGGTGAGAGTGGCTACACCTTC.

The V and J genes are TRBV19 and TRBJ2-1; 9 bases align to TRBD2. The CDR3 length is 17 residues. The germline V gene encodes CDR1 LNHDA and CDR2 SQIVND (reference sequence). The V gene end was trimmed by 6 bases and the J gene end by 4 bases; junction bases not matched to a gene: 13. This CDR3 reads CASRPGLARSLYNEQFF. The CDR3 nucleotides are TGTGCCAGTAGGCCGGGACTAGCTAGATCACTTTACAATGAGCAGTTCTTC.